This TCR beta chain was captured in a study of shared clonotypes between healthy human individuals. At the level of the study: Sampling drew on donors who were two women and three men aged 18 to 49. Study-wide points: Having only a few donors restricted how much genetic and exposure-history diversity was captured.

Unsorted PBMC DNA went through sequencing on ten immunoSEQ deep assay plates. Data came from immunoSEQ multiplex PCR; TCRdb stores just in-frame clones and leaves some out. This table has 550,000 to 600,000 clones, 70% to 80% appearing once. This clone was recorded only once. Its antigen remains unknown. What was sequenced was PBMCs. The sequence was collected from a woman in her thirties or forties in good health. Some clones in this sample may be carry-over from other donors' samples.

Written as DNA, the CDR3 is TGCGCCAGCAGCTTGGCCTTGGTAGCGGGAGGGGTTGTGGAAGAGACCCAGTACTTC. This codes for CASSLALVAGGVVEETQYF. The chain couples TRBV5-1 to TRBJ2-5, with 11 bases identical to TRBD2. Looked up from germline, CDR1 is SGHRS and CDR2 is YFSETQ. V shed 0 bases and J 3 bases; nucleotides not matched to a gene: 13. The CDR3 contains 19 residues.